The 21 T cell receptor beta chains given below trace back to one sample, sequenced in a study of blood T cell repertoires in COVID-19 (dated by TCRdb to the early 2020s). Receptors were amplified or captured by the immunoSEQ multiplex PCR assay. The table comes from immuneACCESS by way of TCRdb, which keeps in-frame sequences with V and J called. Part of the clones is missing from these tables; in studies checked, under half for an unresolved V gene and the rest for unknown reasons. This sample gives about 200,000 clones in total; around 90% of them show up just once. 5.5% to 7% of the sample is in the top ten clones. The sequenced sample was peripheral blood. These receptors all come from a man aged 40-55 years with active or convalescent COVID-19.

The CDR3 DNA sequence: TGTGCCAGCAGCCCACAGGGGCAAAAAAACTATGGCTACACCTTC. Its protein product is CASSPQGQKNYGYTF. This chain joins TRBV11-3 and TRBJ1-2, with 7 bases matching TRBD1. The length of the CDR3 is 15 residues. J gave up 2 bases and V 5 bases, and 8 bases lay outside the gene matches. Germline V gives CDR1 SGHNT, CDR2 YENEEA.

V gene TRBV6-1 combines with J gene TRBJ2-7; D is ambiguous. Trimming left V 1 base short and J 0 bases short, with 7 bases between. Looked up from germline, CDR1 is MNHNS and CDR2 is SASEGT. CDR3 size: 14 residues. The DNA of the CDR3 is TGTGCCAGCAGTGAAGTCTCCCTCTCCTACGAGCAGTACTTC. Its translation: CASSEVSLSYEQYF.

This rearrangement joins TRBV11-3 to TRBJ2-3; possibly TRBD1 for D (5 bases). CDR3 length: 17 residues. Germline assignment: CDR1 SGHNT and CDR2 YENEEA. The V end was cut by 1 base, the J end by 0 bases, with 14 bases between. In nucleotides, the CDR3 is TGTGCCAGCAGCTTAGTGGTCGCAGGGTCTAGCACAGATACGCAGTATTTT. It encodes CASSLVVAGSSTDTQYF.

This chain uses TRBV10-3 with TRBJ1-1; perhaps TRBD1 as D (6 bases). The CDR3 has 13 residues. Germline values: CDR1 ENHRY, CDR2 SYGVKD. Trimming shortened V by 4 bases and J by 1 base, and 7 bases separated the two germline ends. This CDR3 reads CAISGQENTEAFF. CDR3 DNA: TGTGCCATCAGTGGACAGGAGAACACTGAAGCTTTCTTT.

This chain joins TRBV27 and TRBJ1-2; 11 nucleotides align to TRBD1. After removal of 7 bases from V and 1 base from J, the junction contained 5 bases not matched to a gene. Germline V CDR1 and CDR2: MNHEY, SMNVEV (reference sequence). The CDR3 is 15 amino acids. The CDR3 sequence is CASTGQGDSNYGYTF. In nucleotides, the CDR3 is TGTGCCAGCACGGGACAGGGGGACAGTAACTATGGCTACACCTTC.

The chain has TRBV5-1 and TRBJ2-2, with 9 bases fitting TRBD2. The germline CDR1 and CDR2 sequences are SGHRS and YFSETQ. The V and J ends lost 3 bases and 4 bases, in that order; junction bases with no gene match: 7. This CDR3 spans 16 amino acids. The CDR3 nucleotides are TGCGCCAGCAGCTCCCCGGGACTAGCTGCCACCGGGGAGCTGTTTTTT. Translated: CASSSPGLAATGELFF.

The rearrangement joins TRBV21-1 to TRBJ1-4. TRBV21-1 is tagged as a pseudogene. This CDR3 region has 9 residues. In nucleotides, the CDR3 is TGTGCCAGCAGATATATACTGTTTTTT. This encodes CASRYILFF.

A single count supports this clone. The CDR3 loop reads CASSPRPGTGNGYTF. The CDR3 nucleotides are TGTGCCAGCAGCCCGCGTCCCGGGACAGGGAATGGCTACACCTTC. V is TRBV9 and J is TRBJ1-2; 9 bases line up with TRBD1. Germline V gene data show CDR1 as SGDLS and CDR2 as YYNGEE. The CDR3 totals 15 residues. V was pared by 4 bases and J by 6 bases, with 10 bases of the junction left unmatched.

The J gene is TRBJ1-1, the V gene TRBV5-4; the match to TRBD1 covers 9 bases. This CDR3 has 14 residues. Germline loops: CDR1 SGHNT, CDR2 YYREEE (reference sequence). J gave up 10 bases and V 4 bases, and 11 bases lay outside the gene matches. CDR3 residues: CASSPGQGGTVAFF. The CDR3 bases are TGTGCCAGCAGCCCGGGACAGGGAGGAACAGTAGCTTTCTTT. Filled out from reference TRBV5-4 and TRBJ1-1, the complete variable domain reads ETGVTQSPTHLIKTRGQQVTLRCSSQSGHNTVSWYQQALGQGPQFIFQYYREEENGRGNFPPRFSGLQFPNYSSELNVNALELDDSALYLCASSPGQGGTVAFFGQGTRLTVV.

The rearrangement links TRBV19 to TRBJ1-1; TRBD1 matches 7 bases. The trim removed 8 bases at V and 0 bases at J, leaving 9 bases unmatched. The CDR3 covers 15 residues. CDR1 is LNHDA and CDR2 is SQIVND in the germline V gene (reference sequence). In nucleotides, the CDR3 is TGTGCCAGTTCGAAAAGGACAGGTATGAACACTGAAGCTTTCTTT. As protein: CASSKRTGMNTEAFF.

The rearrangement uses TRBV12-3 or TRBV12-4 and TRBJ2-1; 10 nucleotides agree with TRBD1. The CDR3 loop spans 12 amino acids. J lost 13 bases, V lost 6 bases, and 6 bases had no gene match. In DNA, the CDR3 is TGTGCCAGCAGGGGGACAGGGGAGTTTCAGTTCTTC. Encoded protein: CASRGTGEFQFF.

The chain employs TRBV5-6 and TRBJ1-6, with D perhaps TRBD1 (6 bases). Germline V gives CDR1 SGHDT, CDR2 YYEEEE. V was pared by 0 bases and J by 6 bases, with 13 bases between. The CDR3 has 16 amino acids. CDR3 protein: CASSLATGTSNSPLHF. CDR3 nucleotide sequence: TGTGCCAGCAGCTTGGCCACAGGGACCTCTAATTCACCCCTCCACTTT. Full variable domain (rest looked up from reference TRBV5-6 and TRBJ1-6): DAGVTQSPTHLIKTRGQQVTLRCSPKSGHDTVSWYQQALGQGPQFIFQYYEEEERQRGNFPDRFSGHQFPNYSSELNVNALLLGDSALYLCASSLATGTSNSPLHFGNGTRLTVT.

This chain links TRBV11-3 with TRBJ2-3; 10 bases are shared with TRBD2. The germline gives CDR1 SGHNT, CDR2 YENEEA. This CDR3 contains 20 residues. The V gene end was trimmed by 1 base and the J gene end by 3 bases; junction bases not matched to a gene: 16. DNA of the CDR3: TGTGCCAGCAGCTTAGCCTCATATTGGGGAGCGGGAGGGCCGACAGATACGCAGTATTTT. This gives the protein CASSLASYWGAGGPTDTQYF.

The rearrangement joins TRBV5-4 to TRBJ1-2; D may be TRBD1 (6 bases). The CDR3 has 13 residues. V was cut by 4 bases and J by 11 bases, with 18 bases left in between. Looked up from germline, CDR1 is SGHNT and CDR2 is YYREEE (reference sequence). CDR3 protein: CASSPEGGPRYTF. The CDR3 nucleotides read TGTGCCAGCAGCCCCGAAGGGGGTCCGCGGTACACCTTC.

V usage is TRBV6-5 and J usage is TRBJ2-7; a weak D match, TRBD1 (6 bases). The CDR3 length is 13 residues. V lost 5 bases, J lost 3 bases, and 11 bases lay in between. Per germline, CDR1 MNHEY and CDR2 SVGAGI. This CDR3 reads CASSIGQIYEQYF. The CDR3 nucleotides read TGTGCCAGCAGTATAGGACAGATCTACGAGCAGTACTTC.

The genes are TRBV19 and TRBJ2-1; 7 bases line up with TRBD2. The ends lost 2 bases at V and 2 bases at J; junction bases unmatched: 3. The V gene's germline CDR1 is LNHDA and CDR2 SQIVND (reference sequence). CDR3 length equals 15 residues. The CDR3 DNA reads TGTGCCAGTAGTATACTAGCGGTGACCTACAATGAGCAGTTCTTC. Translated, it gives CASSILAVTYNEQFF.

The chain combines TRBV7-8 with TRBJ2-7, with TRBD2 matching over 7 bases. Germline lookup yields CDR1 SGHVS and CDR2 FQNEAQ. After removal of 0 bases from V and 6 bases from J, the junction contained 8 bases not matched to a gene. The CDR3 extends over 15 amino acids. CDR3 sequence (DNA): TGTGCCAGCAGCTTAGCCGCGGGAGAGTCGCGCGAGCAGTACTTC. Amino acid sequence: CASSLAAGESREQYF.

V is TRBV10-3 and J is TRBJ2-7; D is undetermined. CDR1 and CDR2 from the germline V gene are ENHRY and SYGVKD. Trimming removed 3 bases from V and 6 bases from J, with 9 bases in between. There are 12 residues in the CDR3. This CDR3 is CAISDYGTEQYF. In nucleotides, the CDR3 is TGTGCCATCAGTGATTACGGTACCGAGCAGTACTTC.

The J gene is TRBJ1-1, the V gene TRBV28, with 7 bases identical to TRBD1. V lost 7 bases, J lost 7 bases, and 15 bases stayed unmatched. The CDR3 sequence is 15 residues long. Germline CDR1 and CDR2: MDHEN and SYDVKM. This chain's CDR3 is CASTTPGRGYNEAFF. The CDR3 DNA is TGTGCCAGCACTACCCCCGGCAGGGGGTACAATGAAGCTTTCTTT.

To note about this clone: Germline and junction disagree at one end, which may indicate a read error. CDR3 region: CASSLGQERYF. CDR3 sequence (DNA): TGTGCCAGCAGTCTAGGACAGGAGCGGTACTTC. The J gene is TRBJ2-7, the V gene TRBV28; 7 bases line up with TRBD1. This CDR3 comprises 11 residues. CDR1 and CDR2 from the germline V gene are MDHEN and SYDVKM.

The V call is TRBV29-1, the J call TRBJ2-7; TRBD1 matches 9 bases. From germline, CDR1 is SQVTM and CDR2 ANQGSEA. The CDR3 has 15 amino acids. The junction had 6 bases not matched to a gene; V was cut back by 1 base and J by 2 bases. The CDR3: CSVEAEDRGPYEQYF. The CDR3 DNA sequence: TGCAGCGTTGAAGCTGAGGACAGGGGTCCCTACGAGCAGTACTTC.